This TCR beta chain was identified in a study of PD-1 blockade in mismatch repair-deficient tumors. Study at large: All were previously treated, progressing patients with 11 to 13 mismatch repair-deficient cancer types.

Mismatch repair deficiency was confirmed in all patients, by PCR or immunohistochemistry. Here immunoSEQ multiplex PCR was the method, and the copy in TCRdb shows in-frame clones only, minus some. Of tens of thousands of clones detected, 81% appear once; the ten largest clones hold around 2.7%. The germline V gene encodes CDR1 MDHEN and CDR2 SYDVKM. Trimming removed 5 bases at V and 2 bases at J, with 9 bases between. This CDR3 comprises 13 residues. J is TRBJ1-1 and V is TRBV28; D is ambiguous. This specimen was peripheral blood, taken 12 weeks after starting pembrolizumab. The clonotype originates from an adult with mismatch repair-deficient cancer. The CDR3 DNA reads as TGTGCCAGCAGTGCGCTGATAAACACTGAAGCTTTCTTT. It specifies CASSALINTEAFF.